The rows below give T cell receptor beta chains drawn from one sample of a study of glioma-infiltrating T cells. One entry per CDR3 protein results from TCRdb running MiXCR on the multiplex PCR reads. The repertoire holds 300,000 to 400,000 distinct CDR3 sequences, with about two fifths as singletons. The sequencing sample was made of glioma tissue, nonneoplastic brain tissue, or PBMCs (not recorded which). These receptors all stem from a human donor with low-grade glioma or glioblastoma, undergoing nonglioma brain surgery, or in good health (not recorded which). CDR3s leave out the opening cysteine and the closing phenylalanine or tryptophan. Fields, in order: CDR3 protein, V gene.

CDR3: ASSVRQNQPQH
V: TRBV28

CDR3: ASSFYGHTQY
V: TRBV7-2

CDR3: ASSLQGSDTEAF
V: TRBV7-2

CDR3: ASRGLAAYYNEQF
V: TRBV6-1

CDR3: SARSPRLADHYNEQF
V: TRBV20-1

CDR3: ASSYGTGGSYEQY
V: TRBV6-1

CDR3: ASSLADIQY
V: TRBV7-9

CDR3: SAPRQGLGHEQY
V: TRBV20-1

CDR3: ASSESGTGYT
V: TRBV2

CDR3: ASSQEVSSGRMNTGELF
V: TRBV3-1

CDR3: ASSIPDRDHYGYT
V: TRBV28

CDR3: ASSAGLAEYNEQF
V: TRBV4-1

CDR3: ASSSLAGDNEQL
V: TRBV28

CDR3: ASSFLAGGSNEQF
V: TRBV6-1

CDR3: ASSVATADTQY
V: TRBV9